The clone carrying this T cell receptor (beta chain) has only one observation. This specimen comes from a study of blood T cell repertoires in COVID-19. Sequenced by immunoSEQ multiplex PCR; TCRdb stores in-frame clones only, minus some. The sample lists around 42,000 clones, about 82% occurring once. Sequencing was done on a sample of peripheral blood. The source of this sequence is a man between 65 and 79 years old with acute or convalescent COVID-19.

Here the CDR3 reads CASSSGRTGVTGELFF. CDR3 nucleotide sequence: TGTGCCAGCAGCTCCGGTAGGACAGGGGTTACCGGGGAGCTGTTTTTT. The chain links TRBV28 to TRBJ2-2, with TRBD1 identical over 9 bases. This CDR3 comprises 16 residues. Germline CDR1 MDHEN, CDR2 SYDVKM. V shed 6 bases, J shed 5 bases, and the junction held 10 bases outside the gene matches.